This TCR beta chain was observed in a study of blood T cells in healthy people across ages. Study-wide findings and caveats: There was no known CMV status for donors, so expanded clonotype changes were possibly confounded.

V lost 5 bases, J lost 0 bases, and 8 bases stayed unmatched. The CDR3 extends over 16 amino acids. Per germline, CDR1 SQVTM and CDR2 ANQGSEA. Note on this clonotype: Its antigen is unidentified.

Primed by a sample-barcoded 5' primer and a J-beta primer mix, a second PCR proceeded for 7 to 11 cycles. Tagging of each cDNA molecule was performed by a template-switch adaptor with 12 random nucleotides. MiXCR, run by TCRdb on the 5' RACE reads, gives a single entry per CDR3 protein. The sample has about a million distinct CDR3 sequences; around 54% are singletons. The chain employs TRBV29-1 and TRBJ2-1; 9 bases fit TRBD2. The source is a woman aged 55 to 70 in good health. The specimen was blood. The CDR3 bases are TGCAGCGTTTCGGGACTAGCAGGAAGCTCCTACAATGAGCAGTTCTTC. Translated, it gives CSVSGLAGSSYNEQFF.